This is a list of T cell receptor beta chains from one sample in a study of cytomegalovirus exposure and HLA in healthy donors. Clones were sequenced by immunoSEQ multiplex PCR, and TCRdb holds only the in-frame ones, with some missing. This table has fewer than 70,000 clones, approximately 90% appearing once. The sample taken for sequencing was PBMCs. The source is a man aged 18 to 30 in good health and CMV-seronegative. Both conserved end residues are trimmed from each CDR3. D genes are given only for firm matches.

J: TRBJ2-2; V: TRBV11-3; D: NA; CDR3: ASSLEGAGELF
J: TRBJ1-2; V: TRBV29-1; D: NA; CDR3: SAAGTDRYGYT
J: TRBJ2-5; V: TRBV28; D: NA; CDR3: ASSFRGATETQY
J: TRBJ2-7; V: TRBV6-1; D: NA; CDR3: ATHPDPGLPYEQY
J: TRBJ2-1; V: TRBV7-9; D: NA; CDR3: ASSLDARNEQF
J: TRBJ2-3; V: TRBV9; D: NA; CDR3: ASSVVPQHTDTQY
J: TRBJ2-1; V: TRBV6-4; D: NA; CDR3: ASSDSAGSYNEQF
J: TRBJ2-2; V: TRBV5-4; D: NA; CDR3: AGAAGANTGELF
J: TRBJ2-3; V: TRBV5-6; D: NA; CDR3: ASSFGTGAVADTQY
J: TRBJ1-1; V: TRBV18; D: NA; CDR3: ASSPRSGEAF
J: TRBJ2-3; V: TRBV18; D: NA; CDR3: ASSPDYLSTDTQY
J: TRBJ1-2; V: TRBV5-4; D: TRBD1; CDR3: ASSSDRVYGYT
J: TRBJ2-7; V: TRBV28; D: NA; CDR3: ASSLSPNTVTNYEQY
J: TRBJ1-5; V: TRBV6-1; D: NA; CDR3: ASSDRGQTYQPQH
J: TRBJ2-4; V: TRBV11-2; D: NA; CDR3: ASSLDGRAKNIQY
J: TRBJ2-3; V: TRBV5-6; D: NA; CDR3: ASSLKPRGTDTQY
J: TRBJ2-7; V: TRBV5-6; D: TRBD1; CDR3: ASSLVARGFGEQY
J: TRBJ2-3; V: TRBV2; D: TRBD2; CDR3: ASSEWASGATDTQY
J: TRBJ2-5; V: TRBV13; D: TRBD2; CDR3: ASSLGLLAGAGQTQY
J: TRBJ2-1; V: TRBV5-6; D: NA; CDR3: ASSTGTRSYNEQF
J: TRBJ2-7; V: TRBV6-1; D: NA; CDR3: ASSEIGGTEQY